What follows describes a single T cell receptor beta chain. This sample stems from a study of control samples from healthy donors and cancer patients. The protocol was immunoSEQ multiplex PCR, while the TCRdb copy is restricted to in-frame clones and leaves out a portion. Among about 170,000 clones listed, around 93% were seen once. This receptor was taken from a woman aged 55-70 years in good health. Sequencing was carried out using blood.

This chain's CDR3 is CASSPGQANEQYF. The CDR3 DNA reads as TGTGCCAGCAGCCCGGGACAGGCCAACGAGCAGTACTTC. This sequence joins TRBV7-2 and TRBJ2-7, with TRBD1 matching 8 bases. The germline V gene encodes CDR1 SGHTA and CDR2 FQGNSA. CDR3 length: 13 amino acids. With V trimmed by 5 bases and J by 5 bases, 5 bases remained unmatched.